The source of this TCR beta chain is a study of T-cell reconstitution after alpha-beta-depleted transplantation in children. Whole-study findings and limits: Roughly two months post-transplant, alpha-beta T cells reportedly originated from several hundred graft clones that had expanded. T-cell counts and diversity at one year post-transplant came mainly from newly produced T cells. The origin of high day-60 TCRbeta diversity in some patients lay in surviving recipient T cells and thymic progenitors.

Unique molecular identifiers were used to barcode this TCRbeta library. TCRdb re-analysed the PCR reads in MiXCR, keeping a single row per CDR3 protein. The table shows hundreds of thousands of distinct CDR3 sequences, with 6.5% to 9% occurring only once. The CDR3 length is 16 residues. J lost 4 bases, V lost 2 bases, and 6 bases had no gene match. In germline, CDR1 is SGDLS, CDR2 YYNGEE. A note on this clonotype: Its antigen remains unknown.

The receptor was isolated from a female patient aged 2-10 years who had a stem cell transplant for Fanconi anemia, so the T cells may come from the graft donor. V usage is TRBV9 and J usage is TRBJ2-2; 9 bases match TRBD2. This material consisted of peripheral blood, taken 360 days after TCRalphabeta/CD19-depleted stem cell transplant. DNA for the CDR3: TGTGCCAGCAGCGTGAATCTAGCGGGACCCACCGGGGAGCTGTTTTTT. Translated, it gives CASSVNLAGPTGELFF. Based on the CDR3 plus reference TRBV9 and TRBJ2-2, the full variable domain is DSGVTQTPKHLITATGQRVTLRCSPRSGDLSVYWYQQSLDQGLQFLIQYYNGEERAKGNILERFSAQQFPDLHSELNLSSLELGDSALYFCASSVNLAGPTGELFFGEGSRLTVL.